Listed below are T cell receptor beta chains from one sample, sequenced in a study of blood T cell repertoires in COVID-19. TCRdb's copy holds only in-frame clones and misses some; the assay was immunoSEQ multiplex PCR. The sample shows around 230,000 clones, 75% to 85% of them seen only once. The sample was PBMCs or T cells enriched from blood (not recorded which). Every receptor here comes from a man aged 35 to 55 who had recovered from COVID-19. The CDR3 runs from the conserved cysteine through the conserved F or W. A D gene is named only where the DNA matches it firmly. Clone size appears in some rows only: once, few, many, or a class for an expanded clone.

TGTGCCAGCAGCCCGACAGGGAAGGGCGAAAAACTGTTTTTT CASSPTGKGEKLFF TRBV7-8 NA TRBJ1-4 TRBD1
TGTGCCAGCAGCGACAGGGGGATCTACACTGAAGCTTTCTTT CASSDRGIYTEAFF TRBV2 NA TRBJ1-1 TRBD1
TGCGCCAGCAGCGAGGAGGCAGGGGGTTTCACTGAAGCTTTCTTT CASSEEAGGFTEAFF TRBV5-1 NA TRBJ1-1 TRBD1
TGCGCCAGCAGCTTGGGACAGGGGCGGACTGAAGCTTTCTTT CASSLGQGRTEAFF TRBV5-1 NA TRBJ1-1 TRBD1
TGCGCCAGCAGCACGGGGACAGGGGGCGATTATACCCAAGAGACCCAGTACTTC CASSTGTGGDYTQETQYF TRBV5-1 NA TRBJ2-5 TRBD1
TGTGCCAGCAGCCAGCAGGGTCCCTCTGGAAACACCATATATTTT CASSQQGPSGNTIYF TRBV4-2 NA TRBJ1-3 NA
TGTCGGGGAATCACAGGGGGACCTTGCACTGAAGCTTTCTTT CRGITGGPCTEAFF TRBV3-1/TRBV3-2 NA TRBJ1-1 TRBD1
TGTGCCAGCAGCCAGCAGGGGGCTCATCAGCCCCAGCATTTT CASSQQGAHQPQHF TRBV11-2 NA TRBJ1-5 TRBD1
TGTGCCAGCAGTTTTGAGTTGAACACTGAAGCTTTCTTT CASSFELNTEAFF TRBV12-3/TRBV12-4 NA TRBJ1-1 NA
TGTGCCAGCAGCTCCTTCAGGGGGCGTAATTCACCCCTCCACTTT CASSSFRGRNSPLHF TRBV7-9 NA TRBJ1-6 TRBD1
TGTGCCAGCAGCTTTGCAGGGGGCGCGGAGACCCAGTACTTC CASSFAGGAETQYF TRBV5-6 NA TRBJ2-5 TRBD1
TGTGCCAGCAGAGTGGGGGGGGTTAATTCACCCCTCCACTTT CASRVGGVNSPLHF TRBV27 NA TRBJ1-6 NA
TGTGCCAGCAGCGGGAAGGAGGGGATATATTTT CASSGKEGIYF TRBV3-1/TRBV3-2 NA TRBJ1-3 NA
TGTGCCAGCAGCTTTACAGGGGCTGGCTATGGCTACACCTTC CASSFTGAGYGYTF TRBV11-2 NA TRBJ1-2 TRBD1
TGTGCCTGGGGACAGGATGAAAAACTGTTTTTT CAWGQDEKLFF TRBV30 NA TRBJ1-4 TRBD1
TGTGCTAGTGGTTTGCTTACACCAAGCTCCTACAATGAGCAGTTCTTC CASGLLTPSSYNEQFF TRBV12-5 once TRBJ2-1 NA
TGTGCCAGCAAGAGTGCTAGCGGGGGGAACACAGATACGCAGTATTTT CASKSASGGNTDTQYF TRBV2 NA TRBJ2-3 TRBD2